This T cell receptor beta chain appears in the sequencing data of a study of Tregs in tolerant kidney transplant recipients. The CDR3 is 15 residues long. Trimming shortened V by 1 base and J by 4 bases, and 13 bases separated the two germline ends. Germline-derived CDR1 and CDR2 are MNHEY and SMNVEV (reference sequence). General study points: Biological reproducibility was not directly addressed, but technical replication error appeared minimal. Expanding Tregs on activated donor B cells appeared to best identify donor-specific TCRbeta clones. Validation in larger populations is needed because few patients were studied.

CD4+CD25+CD127- Tregs, CD4+CD25- non-Tregs, CD4 and CD8 cells were sorted. Clones were sequenced by immunoSEQ multiplex PCR, and TCRdb holds only the in-frame ones, with some missing. The repertoire includes about 240,000 clones, about 80% of them detected once, and about 0.64% sits in the top ten. A word on this clone: Its antigen remains unknown.

V usage is TRBV27 and J usage is TRBJ2-5; a weak D match, TRBD2 (5 bases). The sequenced sample consisted of CD4+ T cells from blood. This sequence originates from a human donor in good health. CDR3 sequence: CASSLFYGVRETQYF. The CDR3 bases are TGTGCCAGCAGTTTATTCTACGGGGTCCGAGAGACCCAGTACTTC.